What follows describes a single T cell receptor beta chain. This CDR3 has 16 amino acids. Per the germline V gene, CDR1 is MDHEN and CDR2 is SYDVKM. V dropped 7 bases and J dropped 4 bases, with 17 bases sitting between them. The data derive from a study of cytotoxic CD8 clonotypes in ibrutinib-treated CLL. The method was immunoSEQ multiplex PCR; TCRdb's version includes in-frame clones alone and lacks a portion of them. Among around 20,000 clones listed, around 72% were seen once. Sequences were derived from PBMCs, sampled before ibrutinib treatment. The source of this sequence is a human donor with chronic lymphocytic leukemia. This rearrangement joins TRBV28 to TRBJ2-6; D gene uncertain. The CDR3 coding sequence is TGTGCCAGCACCCGCCCGGGCTTGCCCGGGGCCAACGTCCTGACTTTC. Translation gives CASTRPGLPGANVLTF.